The 7 T cell receptor beta chains below come from one sample, sequenced in a study of identical twins. TCRdb re-derived calls from the 5' RACE reads in MiXCR, one entry per CDR3 protein. The sample lists 400,000 to 500,000 distinct CDR3 sequences; roughly an eighth were seen once. The sample was also linked to a second study, of yellow fever vaccine responses in identical twins.

Sequencing input: CD4+ T cells sorted from blood. The receptors stem from a woman in her late teens or twenties in good health.

This chain connects TRBV7-8 to TRBJ2-5, with D possibly being TRBD2 (6 bases). CDR1 is SGHVS and CDR2 is FQNEAQ in the germline V gene. The CDR3 covers 16 residues. V shed 6 bases and J shed 7 bases, with 24 bases lying between them. The CDR3, as DNA: TGTGCCAGCAGTATTATACCGAGGGTCGGGGAGGCGACCCAGTACTTC. Encoded protein: CASSIIPRVGEATQYF.

This sequence joins TRBV12-3 or TRBV12-4 and TRBJ1-3, with unresolved D. The CDR3 runs 12 residues. V lost 3 bases to trimming and J lost 2 bases, with 2 bases between them. CDR3 bases: TGTGCCAGCAGTTTCACTGGAAACACCATATATTTT. This codes for CASSFTGNTIYF.

The rearrangement joins TRBV5-6 to TRBJ2-1, with 9 bases identical to TRBD2. The CDR3 is 16 amino acids. V lost 0 bases and J lost 7; bases outside the gene matches: 8. Germline lookup yields CDR1 SGHDT and CDR2 YYEEEE. The CDR3 is CASSLVWRGGSNEQFF. CDR3 in DNA: TGTGCCAGCAGCTTGGTTTGGCGGGGGGGCTCTAATGAGCAGTTCTTC.

This clonotype was observed a few times. The J gene is TRBJ2-4, the V gene TRBV6-2 or TRBV6-3; TRBD2 might be the D (6 bases). This CDR3 is built from 13 residues. V was shortened by 2 bases and J by 13 bases, with 15 bases between the two germline ends. Germline-derived CDR1 and CDR2 are MNHEY and SVGEGT. This chain's CDR3 is CASSYPTWREQYF. In nucleotides, the CDR3 is TGTGCCAGCAGTTACCCTACCTGGCGGGAACAGTACTTC.

CDR3 protein: CASKGGGGQPQHF. CDR3 nucleotide sequence: TGTGCCAGCAAAGGGGGGGGCGGGCAGCCCCAGCATTTT. V gene TRBV6-1 combines with J gene TRBJ1-5, with D perhaps TRBD1 (6 bases). Germline CDR1 MNHNS, CDR2 SASEGT. The V end was cut by 7 bases, the J end by 7 bases, with 14 bases between. This CDR3 spans 13 amino acids.

The chain is built from TRBV11-1 and TRBJ2-1; 9 nucleotides match TRBD2. The CDR3 length is 17 residues. Per germline, CDR1 SGHAT and CDR2 FQDESV (reference sequence). V shed 3 bases, J shed 10 bases, and the junction held 16 bases outside the gene matches. The CDR3 reads CASSFMAGGFRSGEQFF. Written as DNA, the CDR3 is TGTGCCAGCAGCTTTATGGCGGGAGGGTTCCGATCGGGGGAGCAGTTCTTC.

This clonotype occurred many times. The DNA of the CDR3 is TGCGCCAGCAGCTTAGGGACAGGGAAGAATTCGGACAATGAGCAGTTCTTC. This gives the protein CASSLGTGKNSDNEQFF. This chain links TRBV5-1 with TRBJ2-1; TRBD1 matches at 9 bases. Germline CDR1 SGHRS, CDR2 YFSETQ. V shed 2 bases and J 5 bases; nucleotides not matched to a gene: 11. The CDR3 contains 17 residues.